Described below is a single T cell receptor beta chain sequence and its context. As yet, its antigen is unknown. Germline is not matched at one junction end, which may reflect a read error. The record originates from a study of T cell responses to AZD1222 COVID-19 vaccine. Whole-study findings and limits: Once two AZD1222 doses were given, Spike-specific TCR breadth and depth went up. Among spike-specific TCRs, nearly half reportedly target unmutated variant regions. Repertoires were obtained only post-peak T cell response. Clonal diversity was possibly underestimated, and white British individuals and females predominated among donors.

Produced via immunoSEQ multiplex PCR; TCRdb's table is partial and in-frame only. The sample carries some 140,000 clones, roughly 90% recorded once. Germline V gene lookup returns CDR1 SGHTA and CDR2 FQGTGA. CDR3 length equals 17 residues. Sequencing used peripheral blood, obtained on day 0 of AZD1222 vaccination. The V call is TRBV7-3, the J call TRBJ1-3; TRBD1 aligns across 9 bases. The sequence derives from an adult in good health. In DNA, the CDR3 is TGTGCCAGCAGCCATCCTTCAACAGGGGGCCCTGGGAACACCATATATTTT. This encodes CASSHPSTGGPGNTIYF.